This entry lists 26 T cell receptor beta chains sequenced from one sample in a study of CD8+ T cells in alopecia areata. Treatment indicated: oral pan-JAK inhibitor, 5-10 mg twice daily. Extraction and reverse transcription of RNA yielded cDNA as the sequencing template. Assay used: immunoSEQ multiplex PCR; TCRdb lists only in-frame clones, some missing. In the table there are roughly 210,000 clones, around two fifths of which are singletons. The sequenced sample was CD4+ T cells sorted from blood, obtained at approximately week 36, from a patient treated with tofacitinib. Receptors originate from a human donor with alopecia areata.

The chain carries TRBV11-2 and TRBJ1-1; no reliable D call. Germline values: CDR1 SGHAT, CDR2 FQNNGV. The ends were cut back, 1 base at V and 7 bases at J, with 10 bases in the middle. The CDR3 has 13 amino acids. The CDR3 region is CASSLGGPGEAFF. Here the CDR3 DNA reads TGTGCCAGCAGCTTAGGGGGTCCGGGTGAAGCTTTCTTT.

The chain is built from TRBV30 and TRBJ2-2, with D hard to call. V was trimmed by 2 bases and J by 6 bases, leaving 7 bases between them. The CDR3 spans 12 residues. The germline gives CDR1 GTSNPN, CDR2 SVGIG (reference sequence). The CDR3 here is CAWSPRPGELFF. CDR3 nucleotide sequence: TGTGCCTGGAGTCCACGGCCCGGGGAGCTGTTTTTT.

The chain recombines TRBV5-1 with TRBJ2-2; D is undetermined. Trimming removed 1 base at V and 0 bases at J, with 7 bases between. This CDR3 contains 15 residues. Germline assignment: CDR1 SGHRS and CDR2 YFSETQ. The CDR3 region has the DNA TGCGCCAGCAGCTTGCGAACTACGAACACCGGGGAGCTGTTTTTT. This translates into CASSLRTTNTGELFF.

The chain is built from TRBV6-1 and TRBJ2-6; 7 bases are a match to TRBD1. V lost 4 bases and J lost 4; bases outside the gene matches: 4. The CDR3 length is 15 residues. Germline CDR1 is MNHNS and CDR2 is SASEGT. CDR3 nucleotide sequence: TGTGCCAGCAGTGTGAGGGGGCTAGGGGCCAACGTCCTGACTTTC. It translates to CASSVRGLGANVLTF.

CDR3 residues: CASSSGAYQETQYF. The CDR3 DNA sequence: TGTGCCAGCAGCTCCGGGGCGTACCAAGAGACCCAGTACTTC. The chain is built from TRBV11-2 and TRBJ2-5; D is perhaps TRBD1 or TRBD2 (5 bases each). This CDR3 region has 14 residues. CDR1 and CDR2 (germline): SGHAT, FQNNGV. V lost 4 bases, J lost 0 bases, and 9 bases lay in between.

The V and J genes are TRBV7-3 and TRBJ2-3, with TRBD1 matching over 10 bases. CDR3 length: 14 residues. Germline V lookup: CDR1 SGHTA, CDR2 FQGTGA. With 5 bases clipped from V and 4 bases from J, the junction kept 3 bases outside the gene matches. CDR3 coding DNA: TGTGCCAGCAGCCTGGACAGGGGGGCAGATACGCAGTATTTT. Translated: CASSLDRGADTQYF.

The CDR3: CSVEGGAPTEAFF. In DNA, the CDR3 is TGCAGCGTTGAAGGGGGGGCTCCCACTGAAGCTTTCTTT. The rearrangement links TRBV29-1 to TRBJ1-1; tentative D call: TRBD1 (6 bases). With 1 base removed from V and 4 bases from J, the gap between germline ends came to 10 bases. CDR3 size: 13 residues. The germline V gene encodes CDR1 SQVTM and CDR2 ANQGSEA.

This clone was picked up many times. The chain couples TRBV7-3 to TRBJ2-1; no reliable D call. Trimming cost V 0 bases and J 3 bases, with 6 bases left between them. CDR1 and CDR2 (germline): SGHTA, FQGTGA. The CDR3 is 14 amino acids. CDR3 amino acids: CASSLTVNYNEQFF. The CDR3 nucleotides are TGTGCCAGCAGCTTAACGGTTAACTACAATGAGCAGTTCTTC.

The chain has TRBV5-1 and TRBJ2-3; D is ambiguous. Per the germline V gene, CDR1 is SGHRS and CDR2 is YFSETQ. The V and J ends lost 0 bases and 2 bases respectively, with 4 bases between them. The CDR3 covers 13 residues. CDR3 in DNA: TGCGCCAGCAGCTTGGGCCACACAGATACGCAGTATTTT. Encoded protein: CASSLGHTDTQYF.

This clone was seen a handful of times. The chain employs TRBV18 and TRBJ1-1; no clear D gene. V was pared by 0 bases and J by 1 base, with 6 bases between. The CDR3 contains 14 residues. CDR1 and CDR2 (germline): KGHSH, LQKENI. In nucleotides, the CDR3 is TGTGCCAGCTCACCACCGTGGGGGAACACTGAAGCTTTCTTT. Translated: CASSPPWGNTEAFF. The full variable domain, in which reference TRBV18 and TRBJ1-1 provide the parts outside the CDR3, is NAGVMQNPRHLVRRRGQEARLRCSPMKGHSHVYWYRQLPEEGLKFMVYLQKENIIDESGMPKERFSAEFPKEGPSILRIQQVVRGDSAAYFCASSPPWGNTEAFFGQGTRLTVV.

V gene TRBV30 combines with J gene TRBJ1-1; D remains unclear. Looked up from germline, CDR1 is GTSNPN and CDR2 is SVGIG (reference sequence). This CDR3 is 13 amino acids long. The V and J ends lost 1 base and 3 bases respectively, with 9 bases between them. CDR3 in DNA: TGTGCCTGGAGTGCCGAACGAGACACTGAAGCTTTCTTT. Its protein is CAWSAERDTEAFF. The entire variable domain, with the rest obtained from reference TRBV30 and TRBJ1-1, is as follows: SQTIHQWPATLVQPVGSPLSLECTVEGTSNPNLYWYRQAAGRGLQLLFYSVGIGQISSEVPQNLSASRPQDRQFILSSKKLLLSDSGFYLCAWSAERDTEAFFGQGTRLTVV.

This clone was picked up many times. One junction end disagrees with the germline gene, perhaps due to a read error. The V gene is TRBV28, the J gene TRBJ2-7, with D unclear. The CDR3 sequence is 11 residues long. CDR1 and CDR2 from the germline V gene are MDHEN and SYDVKM. CDR3 residues: CASSTRRPADF. CDR3 in DNA: TGTGCCAGCAGTACCCGACGGCCCGCAGACTTC.

The sample holds a few counts of this clone. This rearrangement joins TRBV9 to TRBJ2-2; D is uncertain. The V gene lost 1 base and the J gene lost 6 bases, with 7 bases spanning the gap. The CDR3 consists of 13 residues. In germline, CDR1 is SGDLS, CDR2 YYNGEE. DNA for the CDR3: TGTGCCAGCAGCGTACCCCCCTCCGGGGAGCTGTTTTTT. It codes for CASSVPPSGELFF.

This sequence joins TRBV30 and TRBJ1-5; D is unresolved. Germline CDR1 GTSNPN, CDR2 SVGIG (reference sequence). Trimming cost V 4 bases and J 6 bases, with 16 bases left between them. The CDR3 runs to 14 residues. The CDR3 here is CAWNSGELGQPQHF. The DNA for the CDR3 is TGTGCCTGGAACTCGGGAGAGTTGGGTCAGCCCCAGCATTTT.

About this clone: This sample includes further DNA sequences coding for the same CDR3. V is TRBV6-5 and J is TRBJ1-2, with D uncertain. Trimming cost V 2 bases and J 5 bases, with 9 bases left between them. The CDR3 is made up of 13 amino acids. Germline V gene data show CDR1 as MNHEY and CDR2 as SVGAGI. The CDR3: CASSYGQSYGYTF. The CDR3 nucleotides read TGTGCCAGCAGTTACGGGCAGAGTTATGGCTACACCTTC.

The rearrangement joins TRBV25-1 to TRBJ2-4; D is possibly TRBD1 or TRBD2 (5 bases each). CDR1 is MGHDK and CDR2 is SYGVNS in the germline V gene. The CDR3 spans 13 residues. V lost 2 bases and J 8 bases, leaving 10 bases between the germline ends. CDR3 protein: CASSEGGQDIQYF. The CDR3 nucleotides read TGTGCCAGCAGTGAAGGGGGTCAGGACATTCAGTACTTC.

This chain links TRBV11-2 with TRBJ2-2; the D gene is possibly TRBD2 (5 bases). The length of the CDR3 is 14 residues. Deletions cut 8 bases from V and 0 bases from J, with 10 bases between. CDR1 and CDR2 from the germline V gene are SGHAT and FQNNGV. The DNA for the CDR3 is TGTGCCAGCCGCCAGCGGTCGAACACCGGGGAGCTGTTTTTT. This gives the protein CASRQRSNTGELFF.

A few counts support this clone. The chain employs TRBV29-1 and TRBJ1-4; D gene uncertain. The CDR3 is made up of 13 amino acids. The germline CDR1 and CDR2 sequences are SQVTM and ANQGSEA. Trimming removed 6 bases from V and 4 bases from J, with 12 bases in between. The CDR3 DNA sequence: TGCAGCGTCGGCCGACAAGATAATGAAAAACTGTTTTTT. The encoded protein is CSVGRQDNEKLFF.

In its sample, this clone was seen a few times. The chain joins TRBV5-1 to TRBJ2-3; 11 positions agree with TRBD2. V was pared by 4 bases and J by 2 bases, with 3 bases of the junction left unmatched. This CDR3 contains 15 residues. Germline V gene data show CDR1 as SGHRS and CDR2 as YFSETQ. Here the CDR3 reads CASSILAGDTDTQYF. DNA of the CDR3: TGCGCCAGCAGCATACTAGCGGGAGACACAGATACGCAGTATTTT.

The chain joins TRBV9 to TRBJ2-6; perhaps TRBD1 as D (5 bases). Per the germline V gene, CDR1 is SGDLS and CDR2 is YYNGEE. The length of the CDR3 is 14 residues. The V end lost 1 base, the J end lost 7 bases, and 9 bases lay between the germline ends. The CDR3 reads CASSVYQGANVLTF. Written as DNA, the CDR3 is TGTGCCAGCAGCGTATACCAGGGAGCCAACGTCCTGACTTTC. The full variable domain, rest sourced from reference TRBV9 and TRBJ2-6, is DSGVTQTPKHLITATGQRVTLRCSPRSGDLSVYWYQQSLDQGLQFLIQYYNGEERAKGNILERFSAQQFPDLHSELNLSSLELGDSALYFCASSVYQGANVLTFGAGSRLTVL.

The sample holds one count of this clone. The V call is TRBV30, the J call TRBJ2-3; TRBD2 aligns across 7 bases. After removal of 2 bases from V and 2 bases from J, the junction contained 7 bases not matched to a gene. This CDR3 has 15 amino acids. The germline gives CDR1 GTSNPN, CDR2 SVGIG (reference sequence). The CDR3 nucleotides are TGTGCCTGGAGTTTGAGGGGAGGGATCACAGATACGCAGTATTTT. Amino acid sequence: CAWSLRGGITDTQYF.

V gene TRBV4-2 combines with J gene TRBJ2-7, with D possibly matching TRBD2 (6 bases). The CDR3 has 15 amino acids. V was shortened by 3 bases and J by 0 bases, with 12 bases between the two germline ends. The germline gives CDR1 LGHNA, CDR2 YNFKEQ. Written as DNA, the CDR3 is TGTGCCAGCAGCCAGTCCCTCGGGAGCTCCTACGAGCAGTACTTC. This gives the protein CASSQSLGSSYEQYF.

The chain has TRBV7-8 and TRBJ2-1; D is uncertain. Germline V gene sequence: CDR1 SGHVS, CDR2 FQNEAQ. V was shortened by 3 bases and J by 7 bases, with 7 bases between the two germline ends. This CDR3 region has 12 residues. The CDR3 bases are TGTGCCAGCAGCTTCGTTACGAATGAGCAGTTCTTC. Encoded protein: CASSFVTNEQFF.

The table lists this clone with a few counts. The CDR3 region is CASSPLRGARGASEQFF. The CDR3 DNA is TGCGCCAGCAGCCCCCTAAGAGGGGCCAGAGGGGCGAGTGAGCAGTTCTTC. The chain has TRBV5-1 and TRBJ2-1; TRBD1 or TRBD2 may be the D gene (5 bases each). The CDR3 length is 17 residues. Germline CDR1 SGHRS, CDR2 YFSETQ. Trimming took 4 bases from V and 9 from J, leaving 26 bases between them.

The V call is TRBV29-1, the J call TRBJ2-1; D is perhaps TRBD1 (6 bases). The CDR3 is 14 residues long. V was trimmed by 7 bases and J by 9 bases, leaving 22 bases between them. CDR1 SQVTM and CDR2 ANQGSEA come from the germline V gene. The CDR3 protein is CSGEQGRGQSEQFF. In DNA, the CDR3 is TGCAGCGGCGAACAGGGTAGAGGCCAATCTGAGCAGTTCTTC.

J is TRBJ2-7 and V is TRBV7-9; the D is unclear. V was cut by 2 bases and J by 3 bases, with 11 bases left in between. This CDR3 spans 14 amino acids. From germline, CDR1 is SEHNR and CDR2 FQNEAQ (reference sequence). The CDR3 DNA sequence: TGTGCCAGCAGCTTAAACAGCCAGGTCTACGAGCAGTACTTC. This sequence encodes CASSLNSQVYEQYF. The full variable domain, completed using reference TRBV7-9 and TRBJ2-7, is DTGVSQNPRHKITKRGQNVTFRCDPISEHNRLYWYRQTLGQGPEFLTYFQNEAQLEKSRLLSDRFSAERPKGSFSTLEIQRTEQGDSAMYLCASSLNSQVYEQYFGPGTRLTVT.